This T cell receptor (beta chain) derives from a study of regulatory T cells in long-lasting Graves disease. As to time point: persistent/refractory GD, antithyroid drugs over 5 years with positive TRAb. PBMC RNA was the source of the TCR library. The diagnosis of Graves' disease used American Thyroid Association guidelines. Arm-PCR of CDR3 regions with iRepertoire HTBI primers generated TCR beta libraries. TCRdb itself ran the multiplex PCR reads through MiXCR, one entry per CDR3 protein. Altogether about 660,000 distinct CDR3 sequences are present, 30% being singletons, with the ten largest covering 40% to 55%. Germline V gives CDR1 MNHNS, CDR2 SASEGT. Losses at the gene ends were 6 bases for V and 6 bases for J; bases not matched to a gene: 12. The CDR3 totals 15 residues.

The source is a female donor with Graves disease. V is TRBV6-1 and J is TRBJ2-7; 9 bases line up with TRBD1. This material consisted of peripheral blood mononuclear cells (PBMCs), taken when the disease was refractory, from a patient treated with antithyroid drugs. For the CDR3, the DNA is TGTGCCAGCAGCCTTTCCGGGACAGGGACGGGCGAGCAGTACTTC. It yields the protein CASSLSGTGTGEQYF.